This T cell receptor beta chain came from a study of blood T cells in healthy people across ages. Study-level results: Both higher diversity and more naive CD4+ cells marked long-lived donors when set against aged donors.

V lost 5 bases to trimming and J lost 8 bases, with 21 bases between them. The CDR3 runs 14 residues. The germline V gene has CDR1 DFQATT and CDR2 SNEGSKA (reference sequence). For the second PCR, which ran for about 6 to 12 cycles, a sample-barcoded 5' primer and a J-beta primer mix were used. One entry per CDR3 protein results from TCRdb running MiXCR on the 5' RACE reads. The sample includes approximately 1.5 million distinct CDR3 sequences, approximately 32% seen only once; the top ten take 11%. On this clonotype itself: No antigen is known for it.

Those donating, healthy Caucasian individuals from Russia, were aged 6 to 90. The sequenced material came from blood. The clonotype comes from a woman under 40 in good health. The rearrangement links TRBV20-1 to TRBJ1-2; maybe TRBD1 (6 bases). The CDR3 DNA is TGCAGTGCTCGACCGACAGGTCGCCCCAACGGCTACACCTTC. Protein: CSARPTGRPNGYTF.